Listed here are 3 T cell receptor beta chains from one sample, sequenced in a study of blood T cell repertoires in COVID-19. Libraries were prepared by immunoSEQ multiplex PCR; TCRdb keeps only in-frame clonotypes and omits some of them. The sample consists of approximately 120,000 clones, approximately 80% of them appearing once. Specimen: peripheral blood. These receptors were obtained from a woman older than 75 with active or convalescent COVID-19.

The gene calls are TRBV5-1 and TRBJ2-6, with a possible D match to TRBD1 (5 bases). Germline V gene sequence: CDR1 SGHRS, CDR2 YFSETQ. V was clipped by 6 bases and J by 1 base, with 17 bases between them. This CDR3 has 17 residues. CDR3 amino acids: CASNPSMTESGANVLTF. CDR3 nucleotide sequence: TGCGCCAGCAATCCGAGTATGACAGAGTCTGGGGCCAACGTCCTGACTTTC.

The genes are TRBV18 and TRBJ2-5; 8 positions match TRBD2. V lost 4 bases to trimming and J lost 2 bases; unmatched junction nucleotides: 3. The CDR3 extends over 14 amino acids. The germline gives CDR1 KGHSH, CDR2 LQKENI. This chain's CDR3 is CASSLGLAQETQYF. CDR3 bases: TGTGCCAGCTCACTCGGACTAGCTCAAGAGACCCAGTACTTC. Variable domain in full (rest from reference TRBV18 and TRBJ2-5): NAGVMQNPRHLVRRRGQEARLRCSPMKGHSHVYWYRQLPEEGLKFMVYLQKENIIDESGMPKERFSAEFPKEGPSILRIQQVVRGDSAAYFCASSLGLAQETQYFGPGTRLLVL.

The rearrangement links TRBV6-6 to TRBJ1-2; no firm D call. Germline CDR1 and CDR2: MNHNY and SVGAGI (reference sequence). This CDR3 spans 13 amino acids. V was clipped by 5 bases and J by 2 bases, with 9 bases between them. CDR3 loop: CASSPGSNYGYTF. The CDR3 nucleotides are TGTGCCAGCAGTCCGGGGTCCAACTATGGCTACACCTTC.